The present TCR beta chain was sequenced within a study of brain T cells in children with intractable seizures. General study findings and limits: Absence of clones before surgery may stem from lower sequencing depth.

Sequencing was limited to surgery cases with top T cell transcript signatures in brain tissue. V lost 2 bases and J 5 bases, leaving 7 bases between the germline ends. Per the germline V gene, CDR1 is SGHNT and CDR2 is YYREEE (reference sequence). The CDR3 contains 12 residues. Note on this clone: Its specificity is not known.

Libraries were prepared by immunoSEQ multiplex PCR; TCRdb keeps only in-frame clonotypes and omits some of them. The sample contains under 150,000 clones, 85% to 95% of which appear only once. The specimen was peripheral blood, collected at surgery. The source of this sequence is a boy in the first two years of life with hemimegalencephaly and intractable seizures. The V call is TRBV5-4, the J call TRBJ2-5; D not certain. CDR3 amino acids: CASSLGRETQYF. DNA of the CDR3: TGTGCCAGCAGCTTAGGCCGGGAGACCCAGTACTTC.